One sample yielded the 10 T cell receptor beta chains listed below, sequenced in a study of T-cell reconstitution after alpha-beta-depleted transplantation in children (dated by TCRdb to the mid-2010s). Library creation used PCR. This sample was sequenced with an Illumina HiSeq 2500. TCR library preparation used molecular barcoding, with unique molecular identifiers applied to normalize quantification of the TCRbeta repertoire. TCRdb's own reprocessing of the public reads used fastp at Q25 and MiXCR and kept productive beta chains. For every CDR3 protein sequence, its rows merge into one entry that carries the most common genes and DNA. The sample table records hundreds of thousands of distinct CDR3 sequences; approximately 16% of these occur just once. The ten largest clones take up under 1.2% of the sample. The sample was PBMCs from the stem cell graft donor, taken from the stem cell graft. Receptors originate from a human donor who donated a stem cell graft to a child with acute myeloid leukemia.

This clonotype showed up many times. This sequence joins TRBV29-1 and TRBJ2-1, with 12 bases matching TRBD2. The CDR3 has 14 residues. The ends lost 2 bases at V and 8 bases at J; junction bases unmatched: 4. Germline CDR1 is SQVTM and CDR2 is ANQGSEA. The CDR3 coding sequence is TGCAGCGTTGAACTAGCGGGGGGGCCCTATGAGCAGTTCTTC. The encoded protein is CSVELAGGPYEQFF.

In its sample, this clonotype was seen many times. The chain couples TRBV6-1 to TRBJ1-1; TRBD1 matches 9 bases. V trimming: 6 bases; J trimming: 0 bases; junction bases outside the gene matches: 5. Germline lookup yields CDR1 MNHNS and CDR2 SASEGT. This CDR3 spans 15 amino acids. CDR3 in amino acids: CASRRQGEMNTEAFF. The CDR3 bases are TGTGCCAGCAGGCGACAGGGGGAGATGAACACTGAAGCTTTCTTT.

The table lists this clonotype with many counts. The V and J genes are TRBV20-1 and TRBJ1-1, with D perhaps matching TRBD1 (5 bases). The CDR3 has 15 residues. Between the trimmed V and J ends, which lost 3 bases and 1 base, there was a span of 15 bases. CDR1 DFQATT and CDR2 SNEGSKA come from the germline V gene (reference sequence). This CDR3 reads CSARVGVWGNTEAFF. CDR3 nucleotide sequence: TGCAGTGCTAGGGTAGGGGTTTGGGGGAACACTGAAGCTTTCTTT.

V and J are TRBV10-2 and TRBJ2-7; 8 positions agree with TRBD2. The J segment lost 0 bases and the V segment lost 6 bases, leaving 10 bases of the junction unmatched. This CDR3 comprises 16 residues. From germline, CDR1 is WSHSY and CDR2 SAAADI. The CDR3 spells CASRDPGTSGSYEQYF. CDR3 bases: TGCGCCAGCAGAGACCCCGGGACTAGTGGCTCCTACGAGCAGTACTTC.

The V and J genes are TRBV20-1 and TRBJ2-3; 16 nucleotides line up with TRBD2. The CDR3 is 17 residues long. Germline V lookup: CDR1 DFQATT, CDR2 SNEGSKA (reference sequence). The trim removed 0 bases at V and 7 bases at J, leaving 7 bases unmatched. The CDR3, as DNA: TGCAGTGCTAGAGATCCGGGACTAGCGGGGGGGCCGAATACGCAGTATTTT. Its translation is CSARDPGLAGGPNTQYF.

This clonotype appeared many times. The chain combines TRBV25-1 with TRBJ2-3; TRBD2 is a possible D gene (5 bases). V lost 6 bases and J lost 3, with 10 bases in between. The CDR3 sequence is 13 residues long. Germline V lookup: CDR1 MGHDK, CDR2 SYGVNS. The chain's CDR3 is CASRGTGTDTQYF. The CDR3, as DNA: TGTGCCAGCAGGGGCACGGGAACAGATACGCAGTATTTT.

This clonotype was counted between two and nine times. The V call is TRBV4-3, the J call TRBJ2-7; 10 bases align to TRBD1. J gave up 6 bases and V 8 bases, and 7 bases lay outside the gene matches. Germline V gene lookup returns CDR1 LGHNA and CDR2 YSLEER. This CDR3 is built from 13 residues. CDR3 sequence: CASSRTGGSEQYF. The CDR3 region has the DNA TGCGCCAGCTCCAGGACAGGGGGGTCCGAGCAGTACTTC.

This clonotype was seen repeatedly, ten times or more. The rearrangement uses TRBV29-1 and TRBJ2-5; 7 bases are a match to TRBD1. Germline lookup yields CDR1 SQVTM and CDR2 ANQGSEA. The CDR3 covers 13 residues. V lost 5 bases and J lost 2; bases outside the gene matches: 5. The CDR3: CSVYSRGQETQYF. CDR3 DNA sequence: TGCAGCGTTTATTCCAGGGGGCAAGAGACCCAGTACTTC.

A few counts support this clonotype. The chain employs TRBV7-8 and TRBJ1-1, with 9 positions matching TRBD1. CDR1 is SGHVS and CDR2 is FQNEAQ in the germline V gene. V dropped 4 bases and J dropped 10; count of bases not matched to a gene: 7. CDR3 length: 13 residues. The CDR3: CASSSTGGGRAFF. Written as DNA, the CDR3 is TGTGCCAGCAGCTCGACAGGGGGTGGGCGAGCTTTCTTT.

In its sample, this clonotype was seen many times. The gene calls are TRBV20-1 and TRBJ2-1, with TRBD2 identical over 11 bases. The CDR3 extends over 17 amino acids. J was trimmed by 9 bases and V by 0 bases; bases with no gene match: 13. Germline CDR1 DFQATT, CDR2 SNEGSKA (reference sequence). CDR3 nucleotide sequence: TGCAGTGCTAGAGATCGGAGGCTAGCGGGGGGTTTAAGTGAGCAGTTCTTC. This codes for CSARDRRLAGGLSEQFF.